The following is a TCR beta chain sequence with its context. The entry originates in a study of T cells after yellow fever vaccination. At the level of the study: Preparation of the low-cell-number fractions used SMART-Seq v4 Ultra Low Input.

Template-switching 5'RACE yielded the TCR cDNA; a universal primer site and UMIs were added in the process. Via MiXCR, TCRdb re-called the 5' RACE reads, giving one row per CDR3 protein. The profile covers approximately 300,000 distinct CDR3 sequences, with around 10% appearing a single time and less than 3.5% taken by the ten largest. The germline CDR1 and CDR2 sequences are MNHEY and SMNVEV (reference sequence). The CDR3 runs to 18 residues. V was pared by 3 bases and J by 2 bases, with 6 bases of the junction left unmatched. The chain combines TRBV27 with TRBJ2-6, with 11 positions matching TRBD1. This TCR derives from a man younger than 30 who received the YFV17D yellow fever vaccine. The specimen comprised CD4+ T cells sorted from PBMCs, sampled 45 days after the yellow fever booster vaccination. The CDR3 protein is CASSFIGQGATGANVLTF. CDR3 DNA sequence: TGTGCCAGCAGTTTCATTGGACAGGGGGCGACTGGGGCCAACGTCCTGACTTTC.